In this sample, the clone carrying this TCR beta chain turned up once. The V gene lost 3 bases and the J gene lost 8 bases, with 10 bases spanning the gap. Germline V gives CDR1 SEHNR, CDR2 FQNEAQ (reference sequence). The CDR3 loop spans 12 amino acids. The data derive from a study of blood T cell repertoires in COVID-19. Assay: immunoSEQ multiplex PCR; the TCRdb copy retains only in-frame clones and omits some. Counted here are 160,000 or so clones, about four fifths occurring once; the ten biggest clones make up about 8%. Sequenced material: peripheral blood. The source of this sequence is a woman in her 70s with acute or convalescent COVID-19. The chain joins TRBV7-9 to TRBJ1-1; D gene ambiguous. In nucleotides, the CDR3 is TGTGCCAGCAGCTTTGGGCCAGGCGAAGCTTTCTTT. This gives the protein CASSFGPGEAFF.